This T cell receptor beta chain was found in a study of shared clonotypes between healthy human individuals. Trimming took 4 bases from V and 0 from J, leaving 13 bases between them. CDR1 is MNHNS, CDR2 SASEGT, per germline. The CDR3 has 15 amino acids. Adults of Caucasian background living in Nashville, Tennessee made up all donors. A CD45RA+ naive subset and a CD45RA-negative memory subset were split from CD4+ cells. A word on this clone: Its antigen is not known.

The assay used deep level. TCRdb keeps only in-frame clones here, not all; method: immunoSEQ multiplex PCR. Of around 700,000 clones in the sample, around 74% were seen once. Study results and limitations: Clonotypes shared by all four sorted-subset donors had higher generation probabilities than non-shared clonotypes.

The sample comprised memory CD4+ T cells sorted from blood. The subset: CD45RA-negative fraction. The J gene is TRBJ2-7, the V gene TRBV6-1; D possibly uses TRBD1 or TRBD2 (6 bases each). The clonotype comes from a woman aged 25 to 45 in good health. This chain's CDR3 is CASSGVGGSSYEQYF. CDR3 sequence (DNA): TGTGCCAGCAGTGGGGTCGGGGGCTCCTCCTACGAGCAGTACTTC.